Each of the 24 T cell receptor beta chains below was sequenced from the same sample in a study of blood T cells in healthy people across ages. For the second PCR, which ran for roughly 6 to 11 cycles, a sample-barcoded 5' primer and a J-beta primer mix were used. TCRdb ran MiXCR on the 5' RACE reads and lists one entry per CDR3 protein. Among about 1.6 million distinct CDR3 sequences, roughly 30% were seen once, and the ten largest hold about 11%. The sample consisted of blood. Receptor source: a woman in her 30s in good health.

This sequence joins TRBV7-9 and TRBJ1-1; TRBD1 matches 7 bases. Germline V lookup: CDR1 SEHNR, CDR2 FQNEAQ (reference sequence). V shed 5 bases and J 5 bases; nucleotides not matched to a gene: 8. This CDR3 comprises 14 residues. CDR3 sequence (DNA): TGTGCCAGCAGCCCAGGGGGTAGACCGACTGAAGCTTTCTTT. Protein product: CASSPGGRPTEAFF.

This clonotype was observed a few times. The chain has TRBV10-2 and TRBJ2-7; TRBD2 matches 15 bases. V lost 5 bases and J lost 3; bases outside the gene matches: 5. In germline, CDR1 is WSHSY, CDR2 SAAADI. This CDR3 region has 16 residues. The chain's CDR3 is CASSQGLAGGFYEQYF. DNA for the CDR3: TGCGCCAGCAGTCAAGGACTAGCGGGAGGGTTCTACGAGCAGTACTTC.

This chain joins TRBV5-6 and TRBJ2-1; perhaps D is TRBD1 or TRBD2 (6 bases each). The CDR3 contains 16 residues. The V gene's germline CDR1 is SGHDT and CDR2 YYEEEE. V gave up 4 bases and J gave up 2 bases, with 16 bases separating them. DNA of the CDR3: TGTGCCAGCAGCCCCGACAGTGGGGGGCCCTACAATGAGCAGTTCTTC. Translation: CASSPDSGGPYNEQFF.

Written as DNA, the CDR3 is TGTGCCAGCAGCTCCCCCCCGGGACGCAATGAGCAGTTCTTC. Amino acid sequence: CASSSPPGRNEQFF. The V and J genes are TRBV7-2 and TRBJ2-1, with D perhaps assigned TRBD1 or TRBD2 (5 bases each). Per germline, CDR1 SGHTA and CDR2 FQGNSA. V dropped 4 bases and J dropped 6 bases, with 13 bases sitting between them. The CDR3 is 14 amino acids. The whole variable domain, remainder taken from reference TRBV7-2 and TRBJ2-1, is GAGVSQSPSNKVTEKGKDVELRCDPISGHTALYWYRQSLGQGLEFLIYFQGNSAPDKSGLPSDRFSAERTGGSVSTLTIQRTQQEDSAVYLCASSSPPGRNEQFFGPGTRLTVL.

The rearrangement uses TRBV4-2 and TRBJ2-1, with 9 positions matching TRBD2. V shed 0 bases, J shed 4 bases, and the junction held 7 bases outside the gene matches. CDR1 is LGHNA and CDR2 is YNFKEQ in the germline V gene. CDR3 size: 17 residues. CDR3 protein: CASSQDLRGGGYNEQFF. In DNA, the CDR3 is TGTGCCAGCAGCCAAGATTTGCGGGGGGGCGGTTACAATGAGCAGTTCTTC.

This clonotype was observed a few times. The V and J genes are TRBV30 and TRBJ1-1, with D unclear. The germline gives CDR1 GTSNPN, CDR2 SVGIG (reference sequence). Trimming stripped 3 bases from V and 1 base from J, with 6 bases between. The CDR3 extends over 12 amino acids. CDR3 protein: CAWRTGNTEAFF. CDR3 bases: TGTGCCTGGAGGACCGGGAACACTGAAGCTTTCTTT.

The chain combines TRBV28 with TRBJ2-7; no clear D. Per the germline V gene, CDR1 is MDHEN and CDR2 is SYDVKM. CDR3 length: 13 residues. Trimming removed 7 bases from V and 3 bases from J, with 13 bases in between. The CDR3 spells CASTDTMDYEQYF. CDR3 nucleotide sequence: TGTGCCAGCACCGATACGATGGACTACGAGCAGTACTTC. The full variable domain, with the rest looked up from reference TRBV28 and TRBJ2-7, is DVKVTQSSRYLVKRTGEKVFLECVQDMDHENMFWYRQDPGLGLRLIYFSYDVKMKEKGDIPEGYSVSREKKERFSLILESASTNQTSMYLCASTDTMDYEQYFGPGTRLTVT.

A few counts support this clonotype. The V call is TRBV28, the J call TRBJ2-7, with D tentatively TRBD1 (5 bases). Trimming pared 2 bases from V and 5 bases from J, leaving 10 bases between. The CDR3 is 13 amino acids. Germline CDR1 reads MDHEN; CDR2 reads SYDVKM. CDR3 loop: CASSLDSFNEQYF. The CDR3 coding sequence is TGTGCCAGCAGTTTAGACAGCTTCAACGAGCAGTACTTC.

This clonotype was observed a few times. The chain has TRBV30 and TRBJ2-7; TRBD1 aligns across 7 bases. J gave up 5 bases and V 6 bases, and 16 bases lay outside the gene matches. This CDR3 has 15 residues. Germline V CDR1 and CDR2: GTSNPN, SVGIG (reference sequence). CDR3 loop: CACLGEGGAVHEQYF. In DNA form, the CDR3 reads TGTGCCTGTTTGGGGGAAGGGGGCGCCGTCCACGAGCAGTACTTC.

Remarks on this clonotype: A single base separates this from a much larger clone, so it may be a read error. DNA for the CDR3: TGCAGTGCTAGAGGACTAGCGGGGAACAGGGAGCCCCAGTACTTC. This encodes CSARGLAGNREPQYF. The chain uses TRBV20-1 and TRBJ2-5; 11 bases match TRBD2. In germline, CDR1 is DFQATT, CDR2 SNEGSKA (reference sequence). With 1 base clipped from V and 9 bases from J, the junction kept 10 bases outside the gene matches. This CDR3 is 15 amino acids long.

This chain links TRBV30 with TRBJ2-3, with 10 bases matching TRBD2. Germline trimming cut 1 base from V and 6 bases from J; bases unmatched to any gene: 4. Germline V gene data show CDR1 as GTSNPN and CDR2 as SVGIG (reference sequence). CDR3 length: 14 residues. The CDR3 spells CAWSAMGLADTQYF. The DNA for the CDR3 is TGTGCCTGGAGTGCCATGGGACTAGCGGATACGCAGTATTTT.

The chain links TRBV7-9 to TRBJ2-1; no clear D. CDR1 and CDR2 (germline): SEHNR, FQNEAQ (reference sequence). The germline V and J ends were trimmed by 1 base and 3 bases, with 13 bases remaining between them. CDR3 size: 16 residues. The CDR3: CASSLEPRVVYNEQFF. For the CDR3, the DNA is TGTGCCAGCAGCTTAGAGCCTAGGGTAGTCTACAATGAGCAGTTCTTC.

The V and J genes are TRBV6-6 and TRBJ1-6; D uncertain. There are 16 residues in the CDR3. Per the germline V gene, CDR1 is MNHNY and CDR2 is SVGAGI (reference sequence). The V and J ends lost 6 bases and 10 bases respectively, with 22 bases between them. The CDR3 protein is CASRPVDGGFGSPLHF. The CDR3 nucleotides are TGTGCCAGCAGGCCCGTCGATGGAGGGTTTGGGTCACCCCTCCACTTT.

The rearrangement uses TRBV6-6 and TRBJ1-2, with D possibly being TRBD1 (5 bases). This CDR3 spans 15 amino acids. V lost 5 bases to trimming and J lost 7 bases, with 20 bases between them. Germline-derived CDR1 and CDR2 are MNHNY and SVGAGI (reference sequence). CDR3 amino acids: CASSPAVGGAGGYTF. CDR3 nucleotides: TGTGCCAGCAGTCCTGCCGTGGGAGGGGCAGGTGGCTACACCTTC.

This clonotype was counted ten times or more. The chain has TRBV10-3 and TRBJ2-6; TRBD1 aligns across 12 bases. V was clipped by 11 bases and J by 2 bases; unmatched bases: 7. There are 16 residues in the CDR3. The V gene's germline CDR1 is ENHRY and CDR2 SYGVKD. CDR3 region: CASVGTGGPGANVLTF. The CDR3 DNA follows: TGTGCCTCCGTTGGGACAGGGGGCCCTGGGGCCAACGTCCTGACTTTC.

The gene calls are TRBV7-9 and TRBJ2-1; 8 bases are shared with TRBD1. The CDR3 is made up of 15 amino acids. Germline loops: CDR1 SEHNR, CDR2 FQNEAQ (reference sequence). J lost 4 bases, V lost 5 bases, and 7 bases had no gene match. CDR3 in DNA: TGTGCCAGCAGCCCCGACAGGGGCCTATACAATGAGCAGTTCTTC. Translated, it gives CASSPDRGLYNEQFF.

The table lists this clonotype with a few counts. The chain has TRBV6-6 and TRBJ2-1; the D gene is possibly TRBD2 (6 bases). V dropped 6 bases and J dropped 8 bases, with 8 bases sitting between them. The germline V gene encodes CDR1 MNHNY and CDR2 SVGAGI (reference sequence). This CDR3 region has 11 residues. The CDR3 sequence is CASRLAYEQFF. For the CDR3, the DNA is TGTGCCAGCAGACTAGCTTATGAGCAGTTCTTC.

This clonotype was counted a few times. A much bigger clone sits one base away, suggesting this may be a read error. This chain links TRBV10-3 with TRBJ2-5; no clear D gene. The CDR3 totals 12 residues. CDR1 ENHRY and CDR2 SYGVKD come from the germline V gene. Between the trimmed V and J ends, which lost 2 bases and 8 bases, there was a span of 9 bases. The CDR3 DNA reads as TGTGCCATCAGTGAGGACTTACGTACCCAGTACTTC. As protein: CAISEDLRTQYF.

This clonotype was seen ten or more times. J is TRBJ1-5 and V is TRBV27; 8 nucleotides match TRBD1. Germline CDR1 and CDR2: MNHEY and SMNVEV (reference sequence). V shed 6 bases and J 0 bases; nucleotides not matched to a gene: 1. This CDR3 region has 14 residues. CDR3 sequence reads: CASRGQDSNQPQHF. The CDR3 DNA sequence: TGTGCCAGCAGGGGACAGGATAGCAATCAGCCCCAGCATTTT.

The table lists this clonotype with a few counts. This chain links TRBV5-5 with TRBJ1-1; possibly TRBD1 for D (6 bases). The CDR3 covers 14 residues. Trimming removed 1 base from V and 7 bases from J, with 14 bases in between. Germline-derived CDR1 and CDR2 are SGHKS and YYEKEE (reference sequence). CDR3 loop: CASSLFQGKGEAFF. The CDR3 coding sequence is TGTGCCAGCAGCTTGTTTCAGGGGAAGGGTGAAGCTTTCTTT.

The V gene is TRBV5-1, the J gene TRBJ1-1; D is perhaps TRBD1 (5 bases). V was pared by 0 bases and J by 1 base, with 10 bases between. Germline V gene data show CDR1 as SGHRS and CDR2 as YFSETQ. This CDR3 region has 15 residues. CDR3 bases: TGCGCCAGCAGCTTGGAGGGGCTAAAGAACACTGAAGCTTTCTTT. Translation: CASSLEGLKNTEAFF. The variable domain in full, with the rest retrieved from reference TRBV5-1 and TRBJ1-1, is KAGVTQTPRYLIKTRGQQVTLSCSPISGHRSVSWYQQTPGQGLQFLFEYFSETQRNKGNFPGRFSGRQFSNSRSEMNVSTLELGDSALYLCASSLEGLKNTEAFFGQGTRLTVV.

This sequence joins TRBV3-1 and TRBJ2-3, with 8 bases that match TRBD2. Germline assignment: CDR1 LGHDT and CDR2 YNNKEL (reference sequence). The CDR3 loop spans 16 amino acids. V lost 5 bases to trimming and J lost 1 base; unmatched junction nucleotides: 8. CDR3 region: CASSGTSGQRTDTQYF. CDR3 nucleotides: TGTGCCAGCAGCGGAACTAGCGGCCAGCGCACAGATACGCAGTATTTT.

This clonotype was recorded a few times. The V and J genes are TRBV7-9 and TRBJ2-7, with 9 positions matching TRBD1. After removal of 3 bases from V and 8 bases from J, the junction contained 11 bases not matched to a gene. The germline gives CDR1 SEHNR, CDR2 FQNEAQ (reference sequence). The CDR3 runs 15 residues. The CDR3 DNA is TGTGCCAGCAGCTTGTCCTACCGGGACAGGGACAAGCAGTACTTC. The encoded protein is CASSLSYRDRDKQYF.

The genes are TRBV7-2 and TRBJ2-5; the match to TRBD2 covers 9 bases. Germline V gene data show CDR1 as SGHTA and CDR2 as FQGNSA. V lost 1 base to trimming and J lost 3 bases; unmatched junction nucleotides: 12. This CDR3 contains 18 residues. This CDR3 reads CASSLEMVSGSLEETQYF. The DNA for the CDR3 is TGTGCCAGCAGCTTAGAAATGGTTAGCGGGAGTTTGGAAGAGACCCAGTACTTC.